Described below is a single T cell receptor (beta chain) sequence and its context. What it binds is unknown. The PCR contained 60 Vbeta and 13 Jbeta primers. The repertoire was sequenced with immunoSEQ multiplex PCR; TCRdb's copy has only in-frame clones and lacks some. This table holds more than 85,000 clones, around three quarters found once. The source of the sample is a study of cytomegalovirus exposure and HLA in healthy donors. Whole-study findings and limits: Researchers reported that a few CMV-associated chains were confirmed in vitro as CMV antigen-specific. A reported reduction in N-insertions relative to the roughly 640-donor mean was seen in an Asian-associated ancestry cluster in a later analysis. Some highly shared sequence variants likely arose as a pipeline artifact.

Sequenced sample: PBMCs. This sequence was found in a woman in her twenties or thirties in good health and CMV-seronegative.

The CDR3 region is CASSLIREQETQYF. The CDR3 DNA follows: TGTGCCAGCAGTTTGATCAGGGAACAAGAGACCCAGTACTTC. V is TRBV28 and J is TRBJ2-5, with a tentative D call TRBD1 (5 bases). The CDR3 extends over 14 amino acids. V was clipped by 3 bases and J by 2 bases, with 10 bases between them. CDR1 and CDR2 (germline): MDHEN, SYDVKM.